These T cell receptor beta chains were read from a single sample in a study of blood T cell repertoires in COVID-19. Sequenced by immunoSEQ multiplex PCR; TCRdb stores in-frame clones only, minus some. The sample carries roughly 200,000 clones, approximately 86% recorded once. The specimen sequenced was peripheral blood. All receptors come from a woman aged 50 to 65 with COVID-19, enrolled during active disease. The CDR3 runs from the conserved cysteine through the conserved F or W.

>TRBJ1-2|TRBV14
CASSRDLRYGYTF
>TRBJ1-2|TRBV5-1
CASRPGQGYGYTF
>TRBJ2-2|TRBV7-9
CASSFSGVGELFF
>TRBJ2-3|TRBV3-1/TRBV3-2
CASSSRTSYTDTQYF
>TRBJ2-1|TRBV7-6
CASSRLLAASYNEQFF
>TRBJ1-2|TRBV15
CATSRRGMWDGYTF
>TRBJ2-1|TRBV5-4
CASSFSGGLSNEQFF
>TRBJ1-2|TRBV9
CASSVVGQENGYTF
>TRBJ2-3|TRBV27
CASSLGGGISPDTQYF
>TRBJ2-7|TRBV25-1
CASSELSRLVEQYF
>TRBJ1-2|TRBV27
CASSKGRVTGYTF
>TRBJ2-2|TRBV19
CASSIRRTGNTGELFF
>TRBJ2-7|TRBV19
CASSTGGSYEQYF
>TRBJ2-1|TRBV7-2
CASSPRGSGEQFF
>TRBJ2-6|TRBV30
CAWSRGANVLTF
>TRBJ1-4|TRBV5-1
CASSLGARGVGKLFF
>TRBJ2-3|TRBV7-9
CASSLSITSEQTDTQYF
>TRBJ1-1|TRBV30
CAWTMGQMNTEAFF
>TRBJ1-3|TRBV19
CASSMAYWTTSGNTIYF
>TRBJ1-2|TRBV28
CASSRTRDRGRANYGYTF
>TRBJ2-2|TRBV7-3
CASSLASSRGELFF
>TRBJ2-7|TRBV6-5
CASSRTGTGSYEQYF
>TRBJ2-7|TRBV19
CASSFSPPTASASYEQYF
>TRBJ1-3|TRBV7-9
CASSPTGGNTIYF
>TRBJ2-3|TRBV19
CASSTFYSGSSTDTQYF
>TRBJ1-5|TRBV15
CATSRDRGNQPQHF
>TRBJ2-7|TRBV19
CASSIAGQGAYEQYF
>TRBJ1-4|TRBV10-1
CASSSWAGRTVEKLFF
>TRBJ2-3|TRBV19
CASSMRGQDTQYF
>TRBJ1-2|TRBV7-8
CASSFGDTVYGYTF
>TRBJ2-2|TRBV11-3
CASSYGQGGSGELFF
>TRBJ2-6|TRBV11-1
CASSLGSTGANVLTF
>TRBJ2-1|TRBV13
CASSPWKAGGLEQFF
>TRBJ1-5|TRBV12-3/TRBV12-4
CASRQGGQPQHF
>TRBJ2-4|TRBV5-6
CASSLPGTGLGIQYF
>TRBJ2-3|TRBV5-1
CASTLAGTDTQYF
>TRBJ2-3|TRBV7-6
CASSLVASDTQYF